This TCR beta chain was recovered during a study of blood T cells in healthy people across ages. Findings of the study overall: The fall in TCR beta diversity per million T cells was roughly linear with age. Diversity estimated from one million T cells was considered an underestimate. Donor CMV infection status was unknown, possibly confounding age-related changes in expanded clonotypes.

Whenever a sample was processed, at least 6.5 million PBMCs were isolated. V trimming: 3 bases; J trimming: 0 bases; junction bases outside the gene matches: 13. Germline lookup yields CDR1 SGHTA and CDR2 FQGNSA. The CDR3 totals 19 residues. A sample-barcoded 5' primer and a J-beta primer mix were used in a second PCR of roughly 7 to 12 cycles. Each CDR3 protein is one row after TCRdb ran MiXCR on the 5' RACE reads. The sample has roughly 1,700,000 distinct CDR3 sequences, 28% seen once; the top ten hold 7.7%. This clonotype was seen a few times. Its antigen remains unidentified. The V call is TRBV7-2, the J call TRBJ2-7, with 11 bases matching TRBD2. The sequence came from a woman under 40 in good health. The sequenced sample was blood. The CDR3 here is CASSFSGLADLLPSYEQYF. As DNA, the CDR3 is TGTGCCAGCAGCTTTTCGGGACTAGCGGATCTGTTACCCTCCTACGAGCAGTACTTC.